Shown below are 27 T cell receptor beta chains from a single sample sequenced in a study of metastatic and nonmetastatic thyroid tumors. TCRdb redid the clone calls on the PCR reads using MiXCR. The sample lists 15,000 to 25,000 clones, more than 20% occurring once. Patients had received no treatment of any kind before thyroid surgery. Sample: blood. The receptors come from a male donor with papillary thyroid cancer or a benign thyroid nodule (not recorded which). Some clones in this sample may be carry-over from other donors' samples.

This chain joins TRBV7-8 and TRBJ2-5; 10 nucleotides line up with TRBD1. CDR3 length: 15 amino acids. Germline trimming cut 0 bases from V and 4 bases from J; bases unmatched to any gene: 2. CDR1 is SGHVS and CDR2 is FQNEAQ in the germline V gene. For the CDR3, the DNA is TGTGCCAGCAGCTTAGCATGGACAGGGGGAGAGACCCAGTACTTC. Translated: CASSLAWTGGETQYF.

This clone appeared a few times. V is TRBV2 and J is TRBJ1-2; possibly TRBD1 for D (6 bases). V lost 0 bases and J 5 bases, leaving 13 bases between the germline ends. The length of the CDR3 is 15 residues. In germline, CDR1 is SNHLY, CDR2 FYNNEI. The CDR3: CASSEAGARGYGYTF. DNA of the CDR3: TGTGCCAGCAGTGAAGCGGGGGCAAGGGGGTATGGCTACACCTTC.

A few counts support this clone. CDR3 residues: CASSFIGRGDYGYTF. DNA for the CDR3: TGTGCCAGCAGTTTTATTGGGAGGGGCGACTATGGCTACACCTTC. The rearrangement uses TRBV6-1 and TRBJ1-2; D perhaps matches TRBD1 (5 bases). CDR3 length: 15 residues. Germline assignment: CDR1 MNHNS and CDR2 SASEGT. Trimming stripped 5 bases from V and 3 bases from J, with 16 bases between.

By proportion, this clone is medium-sized (0.01 to 0.1%). The chain has TRBV2 and TRBJ2-3; 7 bases align to TRBD1. There are 15 residues in the CDR3. The germline CDR1 and CDR2 sequences are SNHLY and FYNNEI. Losses at the gene ends were 7 bases for V and 2 bases for J; bases not matched to a gene: 9. The CDR3 DNA is TGTGCCAGCACCACCGGGGACAGCCCCACAGATACGCAGTATTTT. Protein sequence: CASTTGDSPTDTQYF.

This clone appeared a few times. The chain has TRBV6-2 or TRBV6-3 and TRBJ2-5; 10 nucleotides align to TRBD2. The V gene end was trimmed by 2 bases and the J gene end by 4 bases; junction bases not matched to a gene: 7. CDR1 and CDR2 from the germline V gene are MNHEY and SVGEGT. This CDR3 spans 16 amino acids. The CDR3: CASSYTSGRARETQYF. CDR3 DNA sequence: TGTGCCAGCAGTTACACGAGCGGGAGGGCCCGAGAGACCCAGTACTTC.

This clone was seen only once. The V and J genes are TRBV5-1 and TRBJ2-7, with 11 bases fitting TRBD2. This CDR3 has 15 amino acids. V dropped 3 bases and J dropped 3; count of bases not matched to a gene: 5. Germline lookup yields CDR1 SGHRS and CDR2 YFSETQ. The CDR3 sequence is CASSSLAGVDYEQYF. The CDR3 nucleotides read TGCGCCAGCAGCTCACTAGCGGGAGTGGACTACGAGCAGTACTTC.

This clone was counted ten times or more. The rearrangement joins TRBV19 to TRBJ1-1, with 7 bases identical to TRBD1. Germline-derived CDR1 and CDR2 are LNHDA and SQIVND (reference sequence). V shed 6 bases, J shed 0 bases, and the junction held 13 bases outside the gene matches. CDR3 length equals 17 residues. This chain's CDR3 is CASRATPGGSLNTEAFF. The CDR3 DNA sequence: TGTGCCAGTAGAGCGACCCCAGGGGGGTCTTTGAACACTGAAGCTTTCTTT.

For this clone: Sequence at one end of the junction differs from germline and may be a read error. The chain is built from TRBV2 and TRBJ1-2, with TRBD1 matching over 7 bases. Germline lookup yields CDR1 SNHLY and CDR2 FYNNEI. CDR3 length equals 15 residues. The DNA for the CDR3 is TGTGCGAGCAATGAAGCGCGCAGGGGGAGAGGTGGCTACACCTTC. This gives the protein CASNEARRGRGGYTF.

This clone was seen repeatedly, ten times or more. This chain links TRBV20-1 with TRBJ2-1; the match to TRBD1 covers 9 bases. Germline loops: CDR1 DFQATT, CDR2 SNEGSKA (reference sequence). The CDR3 is made up of 12 amino acids. Germline trimming cut 6 bases from V and 9 bases from J; bases unmatched to any gene: 6. The DNA of the CDR3 is TGCAGTGCCGCCGGGACAGGGACTGAGCAGTTCTTC. It is translated as CSAAGTGTEQFF.

The chain has TRBV28 and TRBJ1-1; 7 bases are shared with TRBD1. The V segment lost 5 bases and the J segment 1 base; nucleotides outside the gene matches: 4. The CDR3 is 14 residues long. Germline V lookup: CDR1 MDHEN, CDR2 SYDVKM. The DNA of the CDR3 is TGTGCCAGCAGTATCGGACAGGAGAACACTGAAGCTTTCTTT. Protein sequence: CASSIGQENTEAFF.

V and J are TRBV13 and TRBJ2-3; D gene uncertain. Germline CDR1 reads PRHDT; CDR2 reads FYEKMQ (reference sequence). The CDR3 is 14 amino acids. V was pared by 3 bases and J by 3 bases, with 10 bases between. This CDR3 reads CASSFESRTDTQYF. DNA of the CDR3: TGTGCCAGCAGCTTCGAGAGTAGGACAGATACGCAGTATTTT.

Regarding this clone: Germline and junction disagree at one end, which may indicate a read error. The chain is built from TRBV19 and TRBJ2-5, with a weak D call TRBD2 (6 bases). The CDR3 consists of 13 residues. The V gene's germline CDR1 is LNHDA and CDR2 SQIVND (reference sequence). Here the CDR3 DNA reads TGTGCCGGTAGACCCCGGGACTCTTCGACCCAGTACTTC. Protein product: CAGRPRDSSTQYF. The full variable domain, in which reference TRBV19 and TRBJ2-5 provide the parts outside the CDR3, is DGGITQSPKYLFRKEGQNVTLSCEQNLNHDAMYWYRQDPGQGLRLIYYSQIVNDFQKGDIAEGYSVSREKKESFPLTVTSAQKNPTAFYLCAGRPRDSSTQYFGPGTRLLVL.

In regard to this clone: One junction end disagrees with the germline gene, perhaps due to a read error. The chain recombines TRBV5-4 with TRBJ1-2; D is perhaps TRBD1 (5 bases). The germline V gene encodes CDR1 SGHNT and CDR2 YYREEE (reference sequence). This CDR3 is 15 amino acids long. The CDR3, as DNA: TGTGCCAGCAGCCCGTACCGGGACGGTCCCTATGGATACACCTTC. Translating gives CASSPYRDGPYGYTF.

V is TRBV20-1 and J is TRBJ1-1; D might be TRBD1 (5 bases). Trimming shortened V by 3 bases and J by 3 bases, and 8 bases separated the two germline ends. Germline V gene sequence: CDR1 DFQATT, CDR2 SNEGSKA (reference sequence). CDR3 length: 12 amino acids. CDR3 region: CSASGGDTEAFF. The DNA for the CDR3 is TGCAGTGCTAGCGGAGGGGACACTGAAGCTTTCTTT.

This clone rates as medium-sized. The gene calls are TRBV27 and TRBJ1-5; D gene ambiguous. CDR1 MNHEY and CDR2 SMNVEV come from the germline V gene (reference sequence). The ends were cut back, 6 bases at V and 3 bases at J, with 15 bases in the middle. The CDR3 contains 15 residues. CDR3 DNA: TGTGCCAGCAGCCTAATCGCCCCGGTCAATCAGCCCCAGCATTTT. Amino acid sequence: CASSLIAPVNQPQHF.

The chain is built from TRBV5-1 and TRBJ1-4; D remains unclear. This CDR3 has 16 residues. Trimming left V 4 bases short and J 1 base short, with 14 bases between. Germline CDR1 is SGHRS and CDR2 is YFSETQ. Here the CDR3 DNA reads TGCGCCAGCAGCCGTGAAGGGATTATAACTAATGAAAAACTGTTTTTT. Translation gives CASSREGIITNEKLFF. Full variable domain (rest looked up from reference TRBV5-1 and TRBJ1-4): KAGVTQTPRYLIKTRGQQVTLSCSPISGHRSVSWYQQTPGQGLQFLFEYFSETQRNKGNFPGRFSGRQFSNSRSEMNVSTLELGDSALYLCASSREGIITNEKLFFGSGTQLSVL.

V usage is TRBV27 and J usage is TRBJ1-1, with D possibly matching TRBD1 (5 bases). The V gene's germline CDR1 is MNHEY and CDR2 SMNVEV (reference sequence). Trimming stripped 6 bases from V and 1 base from J, with 9 bases between. CDR3 length: 13 residues. Here the CDR3 DNA reads TGTGCCAGCAGAGAAACAGGGAACACTGAAGCTTTCTTT. Amino acids: CASRETGNTEAFF.

In its sample, this clone is medium-sized. The gene calls are TRBV28 and TRBJ2-2; possibly TRBD2 for D (6 bases). The CDR3 has 13 residues. The germline V gene has CDR1 MDHEN and CDR2 SYDVKM. V was clipped by 3 bases and J by 6 bases, with 8 bases between them. The CDR3 is CASSFAGSGELFF. The CDR3 DNA reads as TGTGCCAGCAGTTTTGCGGGGTCCGGGGAGCTGTTTTTT. Full variable domain (outside the CDR3, taken from reference TRBV28 and TRBJ2-2): DVKVTQSSRYLVKRTGEKVFLECVQDMDHENMFWYRQDPGLGLRLIYFSYDVKMKEKGDIPEGYSVSREKKERFSLILESASTNQTSMYLCASSFAGSGELFFGEGSRLTVL.

This chain joins TRBV24-1 and TRBJ2-2; 7 nucleotides line up with TRBD1. The V segment lost 0 bases and the J segment 3 bases; nucleotides outside the gene matches: 3. Looked up from germline, CDR1 is KGHDR and CDR2 is SFDVKD. CDR3 length: 16 residues. CDR3 DNA: TGTGCCACCAGTGATTTGCTAGGGGGCGACACCGGGGAGCTGTTTTTT. As protein: CATSDLLGGDTGELFF.

The V gene is TRBV27, the J gene TRBJ1-6; weak D call: TRBD1 (5 bases). The CDR3 is 17 residues long. V was shortened by 10 bases and J by 7 bases, with 26 bases between the two germline ends. CDR1 is MNHEY, CDR2 SMNVEV, per germline (reference sequence). As DNA, the CDR3 is TGTGCCACCGCGGCCCGCCTGGGAGGGACCGAAAATTCACCCCTCCACTTT. Amino acids: CATAARLGGTENSPLHF.

This clone is medium-sized within its sample. V is TRBV5-1 and J is TRBJ1-5; 7 nucleotides line up with TRBD1. Looked up from germline, CDR1 is SGHRS and CDR2 is YFSETQ. Unmatched junction bases numbered 4, after V lost 4 bases and J lost 6 bases. This CDR3 is built from 13 residues. This CDR3 reads CASSRTGAQPQHF. The CDR3 DNA is TGCGCCAGCAGCCGAACAGGGGCTCAGCCCCAGCATTTT. The full variable domain, with the rest looked up from reference TRBV5-1 and TRBJ1-5, is KAGVTQTPRYLIKTRGQQVTLSCSPISGHRSVSWYQQTPGQGLQFLFEYFSETQRNKGNFPGRFSGRQFSNSRSEMNVSTLELGDSALYLCASSRTGAQPQHFGDGTRLSIL.

A single count supports this clone. The chain employs TRBV25-1 and TRBJ1-1; weak D call: TRBD1 (5 bases). This CDR3 comprises 11 residues. V lost 6 bases, J lost 7 bases, and 9 bases lay in between. From germline, CDR1 is MGHDK and CDR2 SYGVNS. In nucleotides, the CDR3 is TGTGCCAGCAGAGCGACAGTTGAAGCTTTCTTT. Translated, it gives CASRATVEAFF.

The chain has TRBV4-2 and TRBJ2-1; TRBD2 is a possible D gene (6 bases). The CDR3 has 16 residues. CDR1 and CDR2 (germline): LGHNA, YNFKEQ. The V and J ends lost 1 base and 8 bases respectively, with 18 bases between them. In DNA form, the CDR3 reads TGTGCCAGCAGCCAAGTCAGTGGAGGCACGGGGGATGAGCAGTTCTTC. Translating it yields CASSQVSGGTGDEQFF.

This clone is judged medium-sized. One end of the junction is discordant with germline, which a read error may explain. The chain couples TRBV4-1 to TRBJ2-7; 7 positions match TRBD1. Germline-derived CDR1 and CDR2 are MGHRA and YSYEKL. The CDR3 has 13 residues. The CDR3 spells CASSEDRAYEQYF. The CDR3 DNA follows: TGCGCCAGCAGCGAAGACAGGGCCTACGAGCAGTACTTC.

The sample holds many counts of this clone. The chain has TRBV6-1 and TRBJ1-2; D is unclear. Trimming shortened V by 6 bases and J by 8 bases, and 19 bases separated the two germline ends. Germline CDR1 reads MNHNS; CDR2 reads SASEGT. CDR3 size: 14 residues. Here the CDR3 reads CASSPIGVSGGYTF. In DNA form, the CDR3 reads TGTGCCAGCAGCCCGATAGGTGTTTCGGGCGGCTACACCTTC.

The CDR3: CASRKGLAGAGELFF. For the CDR3, the DNA is TGTGCCAGCAGAAAGGGGCTAGCGGGAGCCGGGGAGCTGTTTTTT. The chain joins TRBV6-2 or TRBV6-3 to TRBJ2-2; 10 bases are shared with TRBD2. Germline lookup yields CDR1 MNHEY and CDR2 SVGEGT. V was pared by 6 bases and J by 6 bases, with 7 bases of the junction left unmatched. The CDR3 runs to 15 residues.

This clone was detected once. The chain recombines TRBV11-2 with TRBJ2-3; the D gene is possibly TRBD2 (7 bases). Trimming stripped 7 bases from V and 5 bases from J, with 22 bases between. The germline V gene encodes CDR1 SGHAT and CDR2 FQNNGV. The CDR3 covers 16 residues. This chain's CDR3 is CASNSYGGPIEDTQYF. In DNA form, the CDR3 reads TGTGCCAGCAACTCGTACGGGGGGCCGATAGAAGATACGCAGTATTTT.